This T cell receptor (beta chain) emerged from a study of cytomegalovirus exposure and HLA in healthy donors. Study-wide findings and caveats: Subsequent analysis showed first-cohort TCR clusters tending to co-occur in over a hundred validation repertoires. Among the CMV-associated chains, a few were confirmed in vitro as specific for CMV antigens.

This CDR3 has 16 amino acids. V gave up 3 bases and J gave up 5 bases; unmatched junction bases: 3. Germline CDR1 is WNHNN and CDR2 is SYGVQD (reference sequence). This table comes from immunoSEQ multiplex PCR, and its TCRdb copy is limited to in-frame clones, with some not included. The sample records about 60,000 clones, more than 90% being singletons. Notes on this clone: What it binds is unknown.

This rearrangement joins TRBV10-1 to TRBJ2-3; 15 bases align to TRBD2. This sequence was found in a man between 18 and 29 years old in good health and CMV-seronegative. Sequencing input: PBMCs. CDR3 sequence (DNA): TGCGCCAGCAGTGATTCGGGACTAGCGGGAGGAGATACGCAGTATTTT. Protein product: CASSDSGLAGGDTQYF.